The T cell receptor beta chain described here comes from a study of blood T cells in healthy people across ages (dated by TCRdb to 2014 to 2015). Concerning the study at large: In model experiments, template switching captured about one uniquely barcoded TCR beta cDNA molecule for every two T cells. Using deep sequencing normalized with unique cDNA molecular identifiers, the study measured how TCR beta repertoire diversity changes with age. The donors were divided into four age groups: young (average about 15 years), middle-aged (around 41), aged (approximately 62) and long-lived (about 84). Donors of different ages were randomly distributed across sequencing lanes to avoid experimental bias. For two donors (one aged 18 to 29 and one aged 80 or older), the study analyzed two additional independent replicas of 1 million unique cDNA reads from the same blood draw.

Donors were roughly 40 systemically healthy Caucasian individuals from Russia aged 6 to 90 years. Roughly 10 milliliters of peripheral blood were drawn from each donor into EDTA-treated Vacutainer tubes. PBMCs were isolated by Ficoll-Paque density-gradient centrifugation, with at least 7 million obtained per sample. Trizol reagent was used to extract total RNA from the PBMCs, yielding at least 5 micrograms per sample. The percentages of naive CD45RAhigh/CD27high T cells were determined by flow cytometry on a PBMC aliquot from every donor. On the study overall, not on this receptor specifically: As age increased, observed TCR beta diversity per million T cells dropped in a roughly linear way, and a significant reduction was already evident by age 40. Because profiling used bulk unsorted PBMCs, naive and antigen-experienced compartments could not be compared conclusively. Estimates of total diversity based on one million sequenced T cells were considered lower bounds and underestimates. A strong correlation was found between observed TCR beta diversity and the percentage of naive T cells measured by flow cytometry. Compared with the aged group, the long-lived group had more naive CD4+ T cells, fewer expanded clones and increased TCR diversity, suggesting age selection. Because the CMV infection status of the donors was unknown, age-related changes in expanded clonotypes may potentially have been confounded.

This clonotype was found many times. Its antigen target is currently unknown. Base quality data are lacking; no much larger clone is found one base away. Reading the germline V gene (reference sequence) gives CDR1 DFQATT and CDR2 SNEGSKA. CDR3 length: 13 amino acids, cysteine to phenylalanine. Of the read, only the CDR3 DNA is kept; its 39 bases are in frame from base 1. From V the trimming removes 5 bases and from J it removes 4 bases, while the gene matches leave 3 bases of the junction unaccounted for. The method was 5' RACE. Instrument used: Illumina HiSeq 2500. A second PCR of about 6 to 12 cycles was run with a J-beta primer mix and a sample-barcoded 5' primer. A template-switch 5' adaptor carrying 12 random nucleotides introduced a unique molecular identifier onto each TCR beta cDNA molecule. Each sample yielded at least 2.5 million CDR3-containing paired-end reads. First-strand cDNA synthesis was performed from all RNA using the Mint cDNA synthesis kit, with priming by a TRBC-specific oligonucleotide. After uracil-DNA glycosylase treatment, a first 18-cycle PCR used universal primers M1SS and BC2_uni_R on all cDNA. The paper's processing steps were these. Each sample was normalized by randomly selecting 1 million high-quality reads, each carrying a distinct molecular identifier. Instead of being binned into consensus sequences, reads with shared molecular identifiers were discarded. CDR3 identification, clonotype clustering and error correction used MiTCR with a Q25 quality threshold and the strictest error-elimination algorithm. Lower-bound total TCR beta diversity was estimated with a nonparametric unseen species model using Euler transformation. In-frame beta chains were kept once TCRdb had trimmed the public reads at Q25 with fastp and called clones with MiXCR. Entries are consolidated by CDR3 protein sequence, retaining the most common genes and DNA. These V and J calls derive from TCRdb rather than the authors' analysis. Recorded for this sample are hundreds of thousands of distinct CDR3 sequences; approximately 30% of them occurred a single time. About a sixth of the sample rests with the top ten.

This receptor was obtained from a woman at least 80 years old in good health. The chain was built from TRBV20-1 and TRBJ2-7, and TRBD1 matches 12 of the central bases. Sequencing was performed on blood. The CDR3 has the sequence CSAVGQGAYEQYF. The DNA is TGCAGTGCTGTGGGACAGGGGGCATACGAGCAGTACTTC.